The present T cell receptor (beta chain) was sequenced within a study of shared clonotypes between healthy human individuals. Study details: CD4 naive and CD4 memory each took three plates per donor, while CD8 naive took two and CD8 memory one.

Using immunoSEQ multiplex PCR, the repertoire was profiled, and TCRdb retains in-frame clones only, with some absent. The top ten hold roughly 1.1% of the sample, which has around 2,000,000 clones, about 95% seen once. Only CD45RO-negative cells positively selected for CCR7 counted as naive CD8 cells, so terminally differentiated effector memory CD45RA+ cells were excluded. J gave up 4 bases and V 10 bases, and 6 bases lay outside the gene matches. The CDR3 has 13 amino acids. Per germline, CDR1 MNHGY and CDR2 SVAAGI. Notes on this clone: What it binds is unknown.

The study's findings and limits: Estimated richness values were generally larger in naive subsets than in memory subsets. For naive CD4 cells, 4% to 6% of clonotypes were shared across a handful of donors.

V and J are TRBV6-9 and TRBJ1-5; 8 bases are a match to TRBD1. The sequenced material came from naive CD8+ T cells sorted from blood. This sequence was found in a man between 18 and 29 years old in good health. The CDR3: CATPGQANQPQHF. The CDR3 DNA is TGTGCCACCCCGGGACAGGCGAATCAGCCCCAGCATTTT.